The sequence of this TCR beta chain was determined in a study of response to subunit inactivated influenza vaccine. The study's findings and limits: After each seasonal influenza vaccination, few new T cells are recruited, the authors suggested.

V dropped 7 bases and J dropped 2 bases, with 15 bases sitting between them. The CDR3 runs to 16 residues. CDR1 and CDR2 from the germline V gene are MNHEY and SVGEGT. A word on this clonotype: Its antigen remains unknown.

Each CDR3 protein gets one entry after TCRdb re-called the RT-PCR reads with MiXCR. The table lists 500,000 to 600,000 distinct CDR3 sequences, approximately 15% of them singletons. The sample was CD4+ T cells sorted from PBMCs, taken less than 30 months after vaccination. The receptor's source is a man aged 45 to 70 who received an inactivated influenza vaccine. The chain has TRBV6-2 or TRBV6-3 and TRBJ2-6, with a possible D match to TRBD1 (5 bases). The DNA of the CDR3 is TGTGCCAGCACCCTTAAAGGGGCTACTGGGGCCAACGTCCTGACTTTC. Amino acid sequence: CASTLKGATGANVLTF.